These 12 T cell receptor beta chains came from one sample sequenced in a study of PD-1 blockade in classical Hodgkin lymphoma. No patient escaped relapse after autologous stem cell transplantation, and brentuximab vedotin exposure varied. Profiling relied on immunoSEQ multiplex PCR, and the TCRdb table lists in-frame clones only, not all of them. This table has 37,000 or so clones, 70% to 90% appearing once. Sequenced here: peripheral blood mononuclear cells (PBMCs), sampled before the second cycle of nivolumab. These TCRs come from a human donor with classical Hodgkin lymphoma.

This chain links TRBV7-9 with TRBJ2-5; perhaps TRBD1 as D (6 bases). The end of the DNA fits TRBJ2-7 better, so the J call may be wrong. CDR1 and CDR2 (germline): SEHNR, FQNEAQ (reference sequence). This CDR3 has 13 amino acids. The CDR3 coding sequence is TGTGCCAGCAGCACAGGGCCCGGAAACGAGCAGTACTTC. Translating gives CASSTGPGNEQYF.

This sequence joins TRBV4-1 and TRBJ1-3, with 7 bases lining up with TRBD1. The CDR3 consists of 19 residues. Germline loops: CDR1 MGHRA, CDR2 YSYEKL. With V trimmed by 2 bases and J by 1 base, 14 bases remained unmatched. CDR3 in amino acids: CASSQPYKKTRGSGNTIYF. For the CDR3, the DNA is TGCGCCAGCAGCCAACCCTACAAAAAGACCAGGGGGTCTGGAAACACCATATATTTT.

The chain is built from TRBV15 and TRBJ2-2, with a weak D call TRBD2 (6 bases). The germline V and J ends were trimmed by 1 base and 5 bases, with 17 bases remaining between them. Per germline, CDR1 LNHNV and CDR2 YYDKDF (reference sequence). This CDR3 is built from 17 residues. The CDR3, as DNA: TGTGCCACCAGCAGAGCGATGGAGGGCGGATGGACCGGGGAGCTGTTTTTT. Residues: CATSRAMEGGWTGELFF.

The chain links TRBV7-9 to TRBJ2-3; no clear D. CDR1 and CDR2 (germline): SEHNR, FQNEAQ (reference sequence). This CDR3 is built from 14 residues. V was trimmed by 6 bases and J by 4 bases, leaving 14 bases between them. CDR3 protein: CASRHDVPPDTQYF. The CDR3, as DNA: TGTGCCAGCAGACACGACGTCCCCCCAGATACGCAGTATTTT.

The rearrangement links TRBV19 to TRBJ2-7; D might be TRBD2 (6 bases). The V end was cut by 4 bases, the J end by 2 bases, with 9 bases between. Germline V gives CDR1 LNHDA, CDR2 SQIVND (reference sequence). The CDR3 totals 13 residues. CDR3 bases: TGTGCCAGTAGTAAGGGACTCCCCTACGAGCAGTACTTC. This sequence encodes CASSKGLPYEQYF.

The gene calls are TRBV7-8 and TRBJ2-5, with 8 bases that match TRBD2. This CDR3 spans 19 amino acids. The V segment lost 8 bases and the J segment 5 bases; nucleotides outside the gene matches: 25. Germline values: CDR1 SGHVS, CDR2 FQNEAQ. CDR3 loop: CASPPDYSGKRKASETQYF. The CDR3 region has the DNA TGTGCCAGCCCCCCCGACTATAGCGGGAAAAGGAAAGCAAGCGAGACCCAGTACTTC.

V is TRBV9 and J is TRBJ2-5; TRBD1 is a possible D gene (6 bases). Germline V gene data show CDR1 as SGDLS and CDR2 as YYNGEE. The CDR3 loop spans 14 amino acids. Trimming stripped 0 bases from V and 4 bases from J, with 10 bases between. The CDR3 is CASSVDRVRETQYF. The CDR3 DNA reads as TGTGCCAGCAGCGTAGACAGGGTTCGAGAGACCCAGTACTTC.

This clone was observed a few times. The V gene is TRBV25-1, the J gene TRBJ2-7, with unresolved D. Trimming pared 5 bases from V and 3 bases from J, leaving 2 bases between. This CDR3 has 10 residues. Per germline, CDR1 MGHDK and CDR2 SYGVNS. In nucleotides, the CDR3 is TGTGCCAGCAGTAACTACGAGCAGTACTTC. It encodes CASSNYEQYF.

The CDR3 nucleotides are TGTGCCAGCCTGGTTAAGGGGGGAGTTTATGGCTACACCTTC. This translates into CASLVKGGVYGYTF. The chain is built from TRBV6-1 and TRBJ1-2; weak D call: TRBD1 (6 bases). Trimming took off 8 bases at V and 5 bases at J, with 18 bases between the two ends. The CDR3 extends over 14 amino acids. CDR1 and CDR2 from the germline V gene are MNHNS and SASEGT.

The rearrangement joins TRBV5-6 to TRBJ2-1; 13 bases agree with TRBD2. The germline gives CDR1 SGHDT, CDR2 YYEEEE. The CDR3 is 16 amino acids. After removal of 2 bases from V and 6 bases from J, the junction contained 5 bases not matched to a gene. CDR3: CASSLTRTSGSNEQFF. The CDR3 nucleotides read TGTGCCAGCAGCTTAACCAGGACTAGCGGGAGCAATGAGCAGTTCTTC.

As DNA, the CDR3 is TGCGCCAGCAGCCAAGTGCTGGGAGAGAACTATGGCTACACCTTC. It is translated as CASSQVLGENYGYTF. The rearrangement joins TRBV4-1 to TRBJ1-2; D unclear. Germline-derived CDR1 and CDR2 are MGHRA and YSYEKL. Deletions cut 1 base from V and 2 bases from J, with 11 bases between. The CDR3 runs 15 residues.

The chain joins TRBV5-1 to TRBJ2-3, with 8 bases lining up with TRBD2. The J segment lost 5 bases and the V segment lost 3 bases, leaving 8 bases of the junction unmatched. This CDR3 has 15 residues. Germline CDR1 reads SGHRS; CDR2 reads YFSETQ. As DNA, the CDR3 is TGCGCCAGCAGCTATGGGGGACTAGGTGTAGATACGCAGTATTTT. Amino acids: CASSYGGLGVDTQYF.